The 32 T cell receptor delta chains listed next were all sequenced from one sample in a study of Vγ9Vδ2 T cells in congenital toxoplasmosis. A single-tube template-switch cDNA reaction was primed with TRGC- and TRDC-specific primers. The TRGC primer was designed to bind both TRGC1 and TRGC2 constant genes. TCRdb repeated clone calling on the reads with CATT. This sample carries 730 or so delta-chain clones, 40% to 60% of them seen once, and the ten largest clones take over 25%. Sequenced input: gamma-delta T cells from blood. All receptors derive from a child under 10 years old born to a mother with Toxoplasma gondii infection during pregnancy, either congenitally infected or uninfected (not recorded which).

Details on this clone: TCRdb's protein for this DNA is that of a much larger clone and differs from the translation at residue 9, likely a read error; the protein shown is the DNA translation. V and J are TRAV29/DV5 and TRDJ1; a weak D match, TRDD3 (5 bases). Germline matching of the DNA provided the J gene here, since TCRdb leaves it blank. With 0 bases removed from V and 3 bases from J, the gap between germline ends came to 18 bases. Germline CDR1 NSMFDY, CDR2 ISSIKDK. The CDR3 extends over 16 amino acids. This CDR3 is CAASAGYWWIADKLIF. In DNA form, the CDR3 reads TGTGCAGCAAGCGCGGGGTACTGGTGGATTGCCGATAAACTCATCTTT.

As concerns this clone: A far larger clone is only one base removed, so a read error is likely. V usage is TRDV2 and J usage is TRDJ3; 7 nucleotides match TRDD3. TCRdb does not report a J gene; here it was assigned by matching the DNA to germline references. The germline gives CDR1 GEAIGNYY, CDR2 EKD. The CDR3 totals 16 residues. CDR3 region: CACDWGSSCDTRQMFF. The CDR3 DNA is TGTGCCTGTGACTGGGGGAGCTCCTGTGACACCCGACAGATGTTTTTC.

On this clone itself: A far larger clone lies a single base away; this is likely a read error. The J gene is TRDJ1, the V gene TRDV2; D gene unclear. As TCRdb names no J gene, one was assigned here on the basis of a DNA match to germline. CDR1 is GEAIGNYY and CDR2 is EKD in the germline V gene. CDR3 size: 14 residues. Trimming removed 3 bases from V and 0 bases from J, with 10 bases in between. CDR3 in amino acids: CACDVLWDTDKLIF. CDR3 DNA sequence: TGTGCCTGTGACGTACTGTGGGACACCGATAAACTCATCTTT.

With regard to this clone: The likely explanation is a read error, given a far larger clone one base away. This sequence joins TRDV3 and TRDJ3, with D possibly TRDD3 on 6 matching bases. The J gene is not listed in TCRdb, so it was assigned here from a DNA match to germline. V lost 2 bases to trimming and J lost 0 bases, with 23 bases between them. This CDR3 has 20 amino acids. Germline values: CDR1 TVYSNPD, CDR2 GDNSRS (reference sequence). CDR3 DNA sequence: TGTGCCTTTTCCGGGGGAGACTCCGCGGCCAGCTCCTGGGACACCCGACAGATGTTTTTC. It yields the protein CAFSGGDSAASSWDTRQMFF. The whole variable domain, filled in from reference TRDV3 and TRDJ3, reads CDKVTQSSPDQTVASGSEVVLLCTYDTVYSNPDLFWYRIRPDYSFQFVFYGDNSRSEGADFTQGRFSVKHILTQKAFHLVISPVRTEDSATYYCAFSGGDSAASSWDTRQMFFGTGIKLFVEP.

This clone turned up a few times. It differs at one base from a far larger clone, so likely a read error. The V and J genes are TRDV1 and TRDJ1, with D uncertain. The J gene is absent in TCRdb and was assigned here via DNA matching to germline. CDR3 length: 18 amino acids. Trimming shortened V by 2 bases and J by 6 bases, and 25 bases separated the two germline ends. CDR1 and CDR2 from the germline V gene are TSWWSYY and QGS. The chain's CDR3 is CALGEIAFPQIDHHKLIF. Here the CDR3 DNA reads TGTGCTCTTGGGGAAATTGCTTTCCCACAGATCGACCACCATAAACTCATCTTT.

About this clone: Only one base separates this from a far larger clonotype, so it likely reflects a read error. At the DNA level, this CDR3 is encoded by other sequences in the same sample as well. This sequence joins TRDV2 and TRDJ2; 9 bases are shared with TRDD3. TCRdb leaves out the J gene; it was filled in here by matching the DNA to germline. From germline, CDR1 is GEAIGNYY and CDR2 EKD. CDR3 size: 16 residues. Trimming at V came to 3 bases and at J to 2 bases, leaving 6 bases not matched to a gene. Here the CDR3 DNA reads TGTGCCTGTGACTGGGGGATAAAAGCGTTGACAGCACAACTCTTCTTT. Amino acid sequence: CACDWGIKALTAQLFF.

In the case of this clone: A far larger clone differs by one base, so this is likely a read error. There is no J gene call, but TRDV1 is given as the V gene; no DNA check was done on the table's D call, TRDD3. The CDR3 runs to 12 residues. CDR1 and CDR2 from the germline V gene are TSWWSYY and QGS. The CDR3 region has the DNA TGTGCTCTTGGGGAACCAGGGCTAAAACGCATCTTT. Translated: CALGEPGLKRIF.

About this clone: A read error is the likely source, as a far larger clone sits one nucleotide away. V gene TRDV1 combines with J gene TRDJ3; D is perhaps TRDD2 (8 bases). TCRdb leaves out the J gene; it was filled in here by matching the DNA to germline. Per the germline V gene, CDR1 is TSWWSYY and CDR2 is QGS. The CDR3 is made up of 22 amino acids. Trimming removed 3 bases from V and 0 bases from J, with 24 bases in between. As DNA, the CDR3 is TGTGCTCTTGGGGATCTTCCTACTGTACTGGGGTGCTGCTCCTGGGACACCCGACAGATGTTTTTC. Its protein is CALGDLPTVLGCCSWDTRQMFF.

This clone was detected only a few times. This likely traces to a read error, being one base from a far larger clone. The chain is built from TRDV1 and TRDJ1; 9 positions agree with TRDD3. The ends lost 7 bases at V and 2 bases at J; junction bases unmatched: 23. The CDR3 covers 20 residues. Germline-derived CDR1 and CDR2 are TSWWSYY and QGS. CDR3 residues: CALAVHSSCTGGDPTDKLIF. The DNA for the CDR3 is TGTGCTCTTGCTGTGCACTCCTCCTGTACTGGGGGAGACCCGACCGATAAACTCATCTTT.

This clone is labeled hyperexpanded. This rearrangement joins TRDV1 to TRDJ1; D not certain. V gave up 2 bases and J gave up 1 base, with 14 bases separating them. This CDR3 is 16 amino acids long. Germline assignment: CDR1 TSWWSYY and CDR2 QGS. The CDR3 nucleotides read TGTGCTCTTGGGGAAGATAAGTTGGATCTCACCGATAAACTCATCTTT. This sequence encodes CALGEDKLDLTDKLIF.

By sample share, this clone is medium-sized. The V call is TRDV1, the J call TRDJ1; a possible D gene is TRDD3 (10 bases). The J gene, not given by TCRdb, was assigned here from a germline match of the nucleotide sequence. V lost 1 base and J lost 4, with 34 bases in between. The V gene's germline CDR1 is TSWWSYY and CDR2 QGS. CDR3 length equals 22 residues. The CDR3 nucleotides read TGTGCTCTTGGGGAACACCGCTCCTTCCTACCACTGGGGGATCGTACAAGCGATAAACTCATCTTT. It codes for CALGEHRSFLPLGDRTSDKLIF.

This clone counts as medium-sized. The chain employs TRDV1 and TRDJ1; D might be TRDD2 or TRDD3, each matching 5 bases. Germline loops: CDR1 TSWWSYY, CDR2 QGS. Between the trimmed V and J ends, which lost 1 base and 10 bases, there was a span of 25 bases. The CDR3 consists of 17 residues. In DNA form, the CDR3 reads TGTGCTCTTGGGGAACGCCTTCTAAATGTACGGGGAGAAGCACTCATCTTT. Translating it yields CALGERLLNVRGEALIF.

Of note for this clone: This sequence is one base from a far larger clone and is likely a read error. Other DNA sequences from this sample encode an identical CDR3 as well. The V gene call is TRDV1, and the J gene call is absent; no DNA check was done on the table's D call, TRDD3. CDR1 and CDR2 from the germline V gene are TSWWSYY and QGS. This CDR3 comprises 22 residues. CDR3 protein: CALSSYPKYWGIRVSNTDKLIF. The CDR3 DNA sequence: TGTGCTCTTAGTTCCTACCCAAAGTACTGGGGGATACGAGTTAGTAACACCGATAAGCTCATCTTT.

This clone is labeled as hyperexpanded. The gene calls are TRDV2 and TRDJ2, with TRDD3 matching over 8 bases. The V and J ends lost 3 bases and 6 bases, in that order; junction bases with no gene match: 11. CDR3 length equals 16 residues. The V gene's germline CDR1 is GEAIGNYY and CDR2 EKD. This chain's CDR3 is CACDALLGVYPAQLFF. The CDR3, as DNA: TGTGCCTGTGACGCTCTACTGGGGGTCTACCCAGCACAACTCTTCTTT.

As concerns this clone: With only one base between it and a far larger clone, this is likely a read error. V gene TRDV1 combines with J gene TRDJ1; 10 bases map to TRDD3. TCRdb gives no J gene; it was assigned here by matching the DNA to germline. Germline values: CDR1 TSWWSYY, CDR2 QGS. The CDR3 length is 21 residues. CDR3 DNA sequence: TGTGCTCGTGGGGAACTGAGGGGTCTGCTTCCAACTGGGGGATCCGGGGGTAAACTCATCTTT. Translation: CARGELRGLLPTGGSGGKLIF.

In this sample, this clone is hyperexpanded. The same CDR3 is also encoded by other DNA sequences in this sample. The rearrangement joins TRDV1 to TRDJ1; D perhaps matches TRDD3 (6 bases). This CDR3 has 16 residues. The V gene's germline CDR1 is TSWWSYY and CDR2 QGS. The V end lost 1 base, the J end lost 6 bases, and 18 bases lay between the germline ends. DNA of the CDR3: TGTGCTCTTGGGGAACCCGCTTGGGGGCCGACTCATAAACTCATCTTT. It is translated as CALGEPAWGPTHKLIF.

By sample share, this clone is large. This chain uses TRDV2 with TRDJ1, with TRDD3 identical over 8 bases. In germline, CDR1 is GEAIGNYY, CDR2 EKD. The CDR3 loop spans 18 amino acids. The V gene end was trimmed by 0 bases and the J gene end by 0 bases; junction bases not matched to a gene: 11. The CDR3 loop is CACDTLYWGSDNTDKLIF. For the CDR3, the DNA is TGTGCCTGTGACACCTTGTACTGGGGGTCGGATAACACCGATAAACTCATCTTT.

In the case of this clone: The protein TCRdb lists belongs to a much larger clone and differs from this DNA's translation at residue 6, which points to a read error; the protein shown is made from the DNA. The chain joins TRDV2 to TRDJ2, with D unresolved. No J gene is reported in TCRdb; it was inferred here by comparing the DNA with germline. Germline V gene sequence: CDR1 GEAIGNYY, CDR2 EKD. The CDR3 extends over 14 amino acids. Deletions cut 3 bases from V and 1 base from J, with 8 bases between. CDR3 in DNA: TGTGCCTGTGACCTGGTGGATTTGACAGCACAACTCTTCTTT. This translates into CACDLVDLTAQLFF.

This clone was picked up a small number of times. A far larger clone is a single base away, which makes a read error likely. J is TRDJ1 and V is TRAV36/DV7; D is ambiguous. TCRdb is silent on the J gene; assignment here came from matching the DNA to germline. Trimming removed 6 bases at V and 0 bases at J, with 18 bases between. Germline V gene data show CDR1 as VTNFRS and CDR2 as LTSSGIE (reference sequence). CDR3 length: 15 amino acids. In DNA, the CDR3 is TGTGCTGAGGGAGTACTTAACGACAACACCGATAAACTCATCTTT. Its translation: CAEGVLNDNTDKLIF.

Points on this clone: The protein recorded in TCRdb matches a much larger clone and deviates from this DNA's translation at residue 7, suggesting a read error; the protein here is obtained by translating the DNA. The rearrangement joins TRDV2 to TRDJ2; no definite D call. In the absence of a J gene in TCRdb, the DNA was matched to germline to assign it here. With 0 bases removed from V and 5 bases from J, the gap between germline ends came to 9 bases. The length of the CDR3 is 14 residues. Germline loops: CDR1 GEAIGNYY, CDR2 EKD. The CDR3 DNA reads TGTGCCTGTGACACCTGGGAGATAACAGCACAACTCTTCTTT. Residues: CACDTWEITAQLFF.

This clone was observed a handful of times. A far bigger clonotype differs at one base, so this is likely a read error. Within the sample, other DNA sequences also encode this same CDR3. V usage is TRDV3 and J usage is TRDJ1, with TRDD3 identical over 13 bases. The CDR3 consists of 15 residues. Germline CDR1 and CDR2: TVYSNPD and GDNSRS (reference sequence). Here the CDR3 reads CAATTGGYDTDKLIF. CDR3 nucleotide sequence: TGTGCCGCTACTACTGGGGGATACGACACCGATAAACTTATCTTT.

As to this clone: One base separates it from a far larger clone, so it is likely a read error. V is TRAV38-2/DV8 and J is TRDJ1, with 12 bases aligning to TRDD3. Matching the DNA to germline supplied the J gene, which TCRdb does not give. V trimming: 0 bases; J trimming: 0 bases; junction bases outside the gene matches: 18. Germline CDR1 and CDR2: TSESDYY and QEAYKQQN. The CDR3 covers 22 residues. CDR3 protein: CAYRSARPTPTGGYTYTDKLIF. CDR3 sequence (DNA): TGTGCTTATAGGAGCGCGAGGCCCACCCCTACTGGGGGATACACTTACACCGATAAACTCATCTTT.

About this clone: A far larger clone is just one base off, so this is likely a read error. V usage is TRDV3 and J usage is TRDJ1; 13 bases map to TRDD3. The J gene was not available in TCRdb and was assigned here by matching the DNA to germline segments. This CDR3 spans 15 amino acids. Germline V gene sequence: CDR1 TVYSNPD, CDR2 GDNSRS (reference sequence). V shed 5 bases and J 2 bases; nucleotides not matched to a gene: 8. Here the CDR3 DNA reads TGTGCCGCTACTACTGGGGGATACGAAACCGATAAACTCATCTTT. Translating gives CAATTGGYETDKLIF.

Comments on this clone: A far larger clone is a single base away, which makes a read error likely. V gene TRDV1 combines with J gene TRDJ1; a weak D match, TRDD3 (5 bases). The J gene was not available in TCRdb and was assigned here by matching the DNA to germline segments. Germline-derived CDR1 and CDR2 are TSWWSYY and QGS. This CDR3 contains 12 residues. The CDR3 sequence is CAFGEPGLKLIF. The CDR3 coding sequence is TGTGCTTTTGGGGAACCAGGGCTAAAACTCATCTTT.

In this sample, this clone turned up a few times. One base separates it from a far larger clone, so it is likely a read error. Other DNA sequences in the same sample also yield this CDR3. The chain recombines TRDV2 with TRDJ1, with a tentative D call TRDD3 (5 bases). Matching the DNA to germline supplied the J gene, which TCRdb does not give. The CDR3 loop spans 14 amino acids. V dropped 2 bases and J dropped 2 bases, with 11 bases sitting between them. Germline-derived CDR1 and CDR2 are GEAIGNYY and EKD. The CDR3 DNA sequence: TGTGCCTGTGACATACTGGTGGATACCGATAAACTCATCTTT. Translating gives CACDILVDTDKLIF.

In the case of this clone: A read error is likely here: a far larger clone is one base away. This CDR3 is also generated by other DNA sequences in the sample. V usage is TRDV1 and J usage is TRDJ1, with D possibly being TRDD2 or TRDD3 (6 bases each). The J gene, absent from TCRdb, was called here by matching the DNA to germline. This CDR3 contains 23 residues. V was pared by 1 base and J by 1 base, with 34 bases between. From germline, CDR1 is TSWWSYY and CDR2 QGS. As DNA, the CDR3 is TGTGCTCTTGGGGAACATTGCCCCTTCCACCTTATCTCTGGGGCTCCCTCCACCGATAAACTCATCTTT. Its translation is CALGEHCPFHLISGAPSTDKLIF.

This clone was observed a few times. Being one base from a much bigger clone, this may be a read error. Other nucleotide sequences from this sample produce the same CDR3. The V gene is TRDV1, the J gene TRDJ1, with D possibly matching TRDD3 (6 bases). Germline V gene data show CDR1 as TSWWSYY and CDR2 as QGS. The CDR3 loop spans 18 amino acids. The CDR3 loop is CALGEIPYIWGYTDKLIF. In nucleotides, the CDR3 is TGTGCGCTTGGGGAAATCCCCTACATTTGGGGATACACCGATAAACTCATCTTT.

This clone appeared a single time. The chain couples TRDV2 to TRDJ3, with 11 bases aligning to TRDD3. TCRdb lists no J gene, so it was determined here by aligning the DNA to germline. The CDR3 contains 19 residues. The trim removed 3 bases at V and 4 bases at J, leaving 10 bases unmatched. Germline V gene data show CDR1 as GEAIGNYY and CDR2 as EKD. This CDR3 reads CACDSVLGDKLWDTRQMFF. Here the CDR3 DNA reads TGTGCCTGTGACTCCGTACTGGGGGATAAGTTATGGGACACCCGACAGATGTTTTTC.

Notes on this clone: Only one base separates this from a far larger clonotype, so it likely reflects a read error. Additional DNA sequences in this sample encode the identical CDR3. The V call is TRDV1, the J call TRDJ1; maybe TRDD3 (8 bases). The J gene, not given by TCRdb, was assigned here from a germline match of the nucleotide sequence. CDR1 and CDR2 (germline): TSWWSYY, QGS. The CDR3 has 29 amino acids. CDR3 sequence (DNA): TGTGCTCTTGGTGAACTTCCCAGCGAGTCCATTCCTACAAGCTTCGGACTGGGGGCTTACCATCTGTACACCGATAAACTCATCTTT. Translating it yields CALGELPSESIPTSFGLGAYHLYTDKLIF.

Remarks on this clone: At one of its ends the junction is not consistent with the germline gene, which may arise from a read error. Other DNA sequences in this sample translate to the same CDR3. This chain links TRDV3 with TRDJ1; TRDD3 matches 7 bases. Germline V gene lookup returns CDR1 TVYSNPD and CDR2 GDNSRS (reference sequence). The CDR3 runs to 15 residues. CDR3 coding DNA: TGTGCCGCTACTACTGGTGGATACGACACAGATAAACTCATCTTT. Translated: CAATTGGYDTDKLIF.

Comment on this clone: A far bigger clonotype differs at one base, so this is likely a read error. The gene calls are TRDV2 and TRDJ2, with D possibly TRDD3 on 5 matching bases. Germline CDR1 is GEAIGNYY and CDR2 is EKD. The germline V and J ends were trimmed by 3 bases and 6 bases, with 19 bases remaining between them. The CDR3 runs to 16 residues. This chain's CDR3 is CACDALLVVYPAQLFF. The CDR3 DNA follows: TGTGCCTGTGACGCTCTACTGGTGGTCTACCCAGCACAACTCTTCTTT.

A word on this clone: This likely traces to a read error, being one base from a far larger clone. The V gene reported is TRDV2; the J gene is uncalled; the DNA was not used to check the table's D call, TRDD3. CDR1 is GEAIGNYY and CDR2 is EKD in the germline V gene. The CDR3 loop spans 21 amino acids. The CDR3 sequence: CACDSVLGDTLSSWDTRHMFF. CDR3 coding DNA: TGTGCCTGTGACTCCGTACTGGGGGATACGCTTAGCTCCTGGGACACCCGACATATGTTTTTC.